The TCR beta chain under discussion was sequenced for a study of cytomegalovirus exposure and HLA in healthy donors. About the research overall: The 90 to 150 validation repertoires used a platform that matched the one used for the roughly 700 first-cohort repertoires, as a later analysis reported. General observations from the study: The CMV antigen specificity of three CMV-associated chains was confirmed through in vitro analysis.

Trimming removed 7 bases from V and 6 bases from J, with 10 bases in between. Germline V lookup: CDR1 SEHNR, CDR2 FQNEAQ (reference sequence). CDR3 length equals 11 residues. The donors were members of the approximately 110-subject validation cohort (separate from the roughly 700-subject first cohort). Comment on this clone: The antigen is not known.

This table comes from immunoSEQ multiplex PCR, and its TCRdb copy is limited to in-frame clones, with some not included. The top ten hold approximately 0.7% of the sample, which has 130,000 to 150,000 clones, 90% to 95% seen once. The sequenced sample consisted of PBMCs. This chain links TRBV7-9 with TRBJ2-7, with a possible D match to TRBD2 (7 bases). This receptor was taken from a man aged 18-30 years in good health and CMV-seronegative. CDR3 coding DNA: TGTGCCAGCACGGGGGGCGGCGAGCAGTACTTC. Its translation is CASTGGGEQYF.